This TCR beta chain was recorded in a study of PD-L1 blockade in urothelial cancer. In the study overall: Patients initiated atezolizumab in about 2014 at 1,200 mg intravenously every 3 weeks. The study's findings and limits: Survival was better when pretreatment blood TCR clonality fell below the median.

Time point indicated: peripheral blood 6 weeks after treatment start. For this clone: Antigen specificity is unknown.

Germline-derived CDR1 and CDR2 are WSHSY and SAAADI. Trimming removed 1 base from V and 0 bases from J, with 13 bases in between. The CDR3 runs to 17 residues. The data were produced by immunoSEQ multiplex PCR, yet TCRdb's version contains in-frame clones alone and is incomplete. The sample contains about 120,000 clones, 80% to 90% of which appear only once. The clonotype comes from a man aged 55 to 69 with urothelial cancer. This chain connects TRBV10-2 to TRBJ1-3; D unclear. The sample here was PBMCs, taken around atezolizumab (anti-PD-L1) treatment. The CDR3 sequence: CASSELEPRSSGNTIYF. DNA for the CDR3: TGCGCCAGCAGTGAGTTAGAACCTCGGAGCTCTGGAAACACCATATATTTT.